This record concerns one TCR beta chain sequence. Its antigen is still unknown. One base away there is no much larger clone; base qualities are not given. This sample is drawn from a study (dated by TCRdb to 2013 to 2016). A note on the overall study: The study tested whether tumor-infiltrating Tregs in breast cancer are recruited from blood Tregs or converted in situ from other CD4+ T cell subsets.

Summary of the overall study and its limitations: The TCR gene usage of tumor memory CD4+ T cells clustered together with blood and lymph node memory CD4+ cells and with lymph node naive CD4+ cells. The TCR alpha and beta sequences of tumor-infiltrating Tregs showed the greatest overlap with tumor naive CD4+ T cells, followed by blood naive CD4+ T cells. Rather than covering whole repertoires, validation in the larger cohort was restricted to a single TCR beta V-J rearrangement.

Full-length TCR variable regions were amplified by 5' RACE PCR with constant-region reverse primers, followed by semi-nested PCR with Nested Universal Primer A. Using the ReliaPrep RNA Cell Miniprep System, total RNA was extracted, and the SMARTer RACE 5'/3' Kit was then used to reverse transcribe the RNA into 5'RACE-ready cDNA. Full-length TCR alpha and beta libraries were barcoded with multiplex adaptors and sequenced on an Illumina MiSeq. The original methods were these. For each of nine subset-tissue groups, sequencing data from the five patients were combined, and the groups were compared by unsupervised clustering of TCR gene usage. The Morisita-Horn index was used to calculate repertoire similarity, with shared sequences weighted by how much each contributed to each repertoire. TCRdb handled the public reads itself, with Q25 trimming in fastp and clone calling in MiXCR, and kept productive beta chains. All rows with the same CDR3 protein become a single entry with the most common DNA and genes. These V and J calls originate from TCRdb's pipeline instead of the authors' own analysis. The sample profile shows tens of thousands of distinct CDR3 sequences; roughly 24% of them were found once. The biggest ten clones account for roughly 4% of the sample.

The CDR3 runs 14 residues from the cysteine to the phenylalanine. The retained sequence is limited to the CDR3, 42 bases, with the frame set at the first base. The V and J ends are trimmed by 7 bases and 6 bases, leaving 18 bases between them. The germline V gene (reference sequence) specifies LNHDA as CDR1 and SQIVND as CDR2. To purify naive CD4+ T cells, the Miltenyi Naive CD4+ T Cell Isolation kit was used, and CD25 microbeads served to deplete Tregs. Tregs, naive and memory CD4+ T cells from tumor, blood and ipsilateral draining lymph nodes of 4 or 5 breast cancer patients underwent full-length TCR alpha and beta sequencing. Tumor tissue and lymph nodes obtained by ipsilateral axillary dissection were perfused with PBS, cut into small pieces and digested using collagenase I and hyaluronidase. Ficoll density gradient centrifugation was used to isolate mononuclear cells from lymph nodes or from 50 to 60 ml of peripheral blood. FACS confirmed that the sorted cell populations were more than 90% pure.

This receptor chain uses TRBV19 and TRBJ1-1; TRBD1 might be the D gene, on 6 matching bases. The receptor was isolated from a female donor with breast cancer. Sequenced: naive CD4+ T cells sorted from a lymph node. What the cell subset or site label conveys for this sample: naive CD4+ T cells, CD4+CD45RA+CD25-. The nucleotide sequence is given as TGTGCCAGTACTCCGGACAGCGAGAGCCCTGAAGCTTTCTTT. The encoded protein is CASTPDSESPEAFF.